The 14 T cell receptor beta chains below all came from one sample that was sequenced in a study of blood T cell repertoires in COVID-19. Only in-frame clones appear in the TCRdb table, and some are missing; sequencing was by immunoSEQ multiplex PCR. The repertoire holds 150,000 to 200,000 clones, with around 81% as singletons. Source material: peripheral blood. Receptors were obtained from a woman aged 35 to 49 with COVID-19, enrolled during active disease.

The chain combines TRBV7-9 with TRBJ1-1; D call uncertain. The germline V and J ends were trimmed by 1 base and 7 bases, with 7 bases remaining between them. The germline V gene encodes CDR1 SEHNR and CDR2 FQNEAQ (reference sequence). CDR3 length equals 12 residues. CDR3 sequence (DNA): TGTGCCAGCAGCTTAGGGGGAGGTGAAGCTTTCTTT. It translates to CASSLGGGEAFF.

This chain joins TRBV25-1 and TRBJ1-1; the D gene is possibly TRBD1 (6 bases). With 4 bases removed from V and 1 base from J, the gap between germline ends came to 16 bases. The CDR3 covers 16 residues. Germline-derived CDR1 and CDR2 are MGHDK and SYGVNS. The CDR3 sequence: CASSALGQHKNTEAFF. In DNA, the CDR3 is TGTGCCAGCAGTGCCCTAGGACAGCATAAGAACACTGAAGCTTTCTTT.

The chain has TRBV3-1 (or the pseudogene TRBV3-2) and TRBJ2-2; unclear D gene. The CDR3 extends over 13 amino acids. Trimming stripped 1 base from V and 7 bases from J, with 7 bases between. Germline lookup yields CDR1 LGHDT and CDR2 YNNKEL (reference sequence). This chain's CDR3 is CASSQVSNGELFF. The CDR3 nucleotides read TGTGCCAGCAGCCAAGTTTCCAACGGGGAGCTGTTTTTT.

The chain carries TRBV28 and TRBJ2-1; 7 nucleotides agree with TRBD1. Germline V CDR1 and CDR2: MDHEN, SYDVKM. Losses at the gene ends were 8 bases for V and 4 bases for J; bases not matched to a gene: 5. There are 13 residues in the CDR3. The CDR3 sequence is CASLGQRYNEQFF. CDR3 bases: TGTGCCAGCTTGGGACAGAGATACAATGAGCAGTTCTTC.

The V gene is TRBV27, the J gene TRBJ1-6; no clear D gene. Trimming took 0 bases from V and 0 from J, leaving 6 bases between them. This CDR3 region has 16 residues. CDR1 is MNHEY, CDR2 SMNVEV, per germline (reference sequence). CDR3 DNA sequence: TGTGCCAGCAGTTTATCGGGAGTCTCCTATAATTCACCCCTCCACTTT. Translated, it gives CASSLSGVSYNSPLHF.

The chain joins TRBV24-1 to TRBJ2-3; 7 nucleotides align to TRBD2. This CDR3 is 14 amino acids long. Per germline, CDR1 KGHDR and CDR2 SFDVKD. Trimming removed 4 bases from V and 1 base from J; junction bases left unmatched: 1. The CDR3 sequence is CATSESGGTDTQYF. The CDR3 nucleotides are TGTGCCACCAGTGAGAGCGGGGGCACAGATACGCAGTATTTT.

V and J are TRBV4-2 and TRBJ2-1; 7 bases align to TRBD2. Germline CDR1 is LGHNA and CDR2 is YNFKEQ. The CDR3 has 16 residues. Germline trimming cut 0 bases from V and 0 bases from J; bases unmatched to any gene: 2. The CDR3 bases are TGTGCCAGCAGCCAAGAGGGGGGGAGCTCCTACAATGAGCAGTTCTTC. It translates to CASSQEGGSSYNEQFF.

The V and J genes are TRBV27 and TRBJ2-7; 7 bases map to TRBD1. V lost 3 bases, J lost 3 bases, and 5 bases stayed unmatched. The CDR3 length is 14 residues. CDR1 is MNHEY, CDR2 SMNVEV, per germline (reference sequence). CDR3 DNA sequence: TGTGCCAGCAGTTTGGGCAGGGGGAGCTACGAGCAGTACGTC. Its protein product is CASSLGRGSYEQYV.

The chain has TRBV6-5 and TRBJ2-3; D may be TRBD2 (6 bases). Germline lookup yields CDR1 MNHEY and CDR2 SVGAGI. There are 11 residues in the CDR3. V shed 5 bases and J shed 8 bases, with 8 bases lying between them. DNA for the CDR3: TGTGCCAGCAGTACGACTAGTACGCAGTATTTT. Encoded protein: CASSTTSTQYF.

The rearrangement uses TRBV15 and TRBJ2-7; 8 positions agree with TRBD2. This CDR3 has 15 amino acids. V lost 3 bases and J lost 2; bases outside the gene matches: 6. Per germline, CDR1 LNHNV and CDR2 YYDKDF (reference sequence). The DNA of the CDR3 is TGTGCCACCAGCAGGAATAGCGGGGTTCCCTACGAGCAGTACTTC. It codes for CATSRNSGVPYEQYF.

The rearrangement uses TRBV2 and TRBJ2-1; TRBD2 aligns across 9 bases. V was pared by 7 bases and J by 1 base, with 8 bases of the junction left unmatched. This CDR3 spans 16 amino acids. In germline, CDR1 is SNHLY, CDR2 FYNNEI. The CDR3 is CASTEIAGVSYNEQFF. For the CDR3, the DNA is TGTGCCAGCACTGAGATAGCGGGAGTATCCTACAATGAGCAGTTCTTC.

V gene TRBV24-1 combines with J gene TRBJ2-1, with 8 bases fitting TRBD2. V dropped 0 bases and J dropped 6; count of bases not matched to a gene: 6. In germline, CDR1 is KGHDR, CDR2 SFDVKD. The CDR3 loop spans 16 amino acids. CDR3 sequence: CATSDLRSGSPNEQFF. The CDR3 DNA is TGTGCCACCAGTGATTTGAGGAGCGGGAGTCCCAATGAGCAGTTCTTC.

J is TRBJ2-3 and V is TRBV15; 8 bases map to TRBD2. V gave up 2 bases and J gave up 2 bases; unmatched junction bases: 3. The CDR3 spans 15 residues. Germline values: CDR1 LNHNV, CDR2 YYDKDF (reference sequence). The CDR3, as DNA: TGTGCCACCAGCAGACCGGGAGGGGACACAGATACGCAGTATTTT. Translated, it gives CATSRPGGDTDTQYF. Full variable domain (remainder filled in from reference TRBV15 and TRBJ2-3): DAMVIQNPRYQVTQFGKPVTLSCSQTLNHNVMYWYQQKSSQAPKLLFHYYDKDFNNEADTPDNFQSRRPNTSFCFLDIRSPGLGDTAMYLCATSRPGGDTDTQYFGPGTRLTVL.

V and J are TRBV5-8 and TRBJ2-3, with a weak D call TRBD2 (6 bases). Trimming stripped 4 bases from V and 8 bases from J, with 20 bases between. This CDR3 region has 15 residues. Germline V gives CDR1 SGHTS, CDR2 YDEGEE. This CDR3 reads CASSRRSGDFGTQYF. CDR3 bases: TGTGCCAGCAGCCGGCGGTCGGGAGACTTTGGTACGCAGTATTTT.